The 20 T cell receptor beta chains below were found in one sample sequenced in a study of T cell changes during pregnancy in multiple sclerosis. The data were produced by immunoSEQ multiplex PCR, yet TCRdb's version contains in-frame clones alone and is incomplete. The sample consists of nearly 40,000 clones, about 90% of them appearing once. The sequencing here drew on CD4+ T cells from peripheral blood mononuclear cells, taken in the third trimester of pregnancy. These receptors all come from a female donor with multiple sclerosis, enrolled in a pregnancy study.

This chain uses TRBV7-2 with TRBJ1-1; 8 nucleotides agree with TRBD1. The CDR3 runs to 15 residues. V lost 2 bases and J lost 6; bases outside the gene matches: 8. The V gene's germline CDR1 is SGHTA and CDR2 FQGNSA. The CDR3 DNA sequence: TGTGCCAGCAGCTTACAGGGACAGGCGGAGTCTGAAGCTTTCTTT. As protein: CASSLQGQAESEAFF.

The chain combines TRBV5-1 with TRBJ2-3; TRBD1 matches 8 bases. Germline V lookup: CDR1 SGHRS, CDR2 YFSETQ. The CDR3 has 14 residues. Trimming removed 4 bases from V and 1 base from J; junction bases left unmatched: 2. The CDR3 loop reads CASSQQGGTDTQYF. CDR3 DNA sequence: TGCGCCAGCAGCCAACAGGGGGGCACAGATACGCAGTATTTT.

V gene TRBV28 combines with J gene TRBJ2-7, with D maybe TRBD1 (5 bases). The CDR3 spans 13 residues. The germline gives CDR1 MDHEN, CDR2 SYDVKM. V lost 6 bases and J 5 bases, leaving 14 bases between the germline ends. The CDR3, as DNA: TGTGCCAGCAGATGGGGCGTAGAGGACGAGCAGTACTTC. This translates into CASRWGVEDEQYF. Variable domain in full (rest from reference TRBV28 and TRBJ2-7): DVKVTQSSRYLVKRTGEKVFLECVQDMDHENMFWYRQDPGLGLRLIYFSYDVKMKEKGDIPEGYSVSREKKERFSLILESASTNQTSMYLCASRWGVEDEQYFGPGTRLTVT.

This clone appeared a single time. The V gene is TRBV5-6, the J gene TRBJ1-6; no clear D gene. CDR1 is SGHDT and CDR2 is YYEEEE in the germline V gene. With 4 bases removed from V and 10 bases from J, the gap between germline ends came to 12 bases. This CDR3 spans 13 amino acids. CDR3 protein: CASSPGNGSPLHF. The CDR3, as DNA: TGTGCCAGCAGCCCCGGGAACGGCTCACCCCTCCACTTT. Full variable domain (rest looked up from reference TRBV5-6 and TRBJ1-6): DAGVTQSPTHLIKTRGQQVTLRCSPKSGHDTVSWYQQALGQGPQFIFQYYEEEERQRGNFPDRFSGHQFPNYSSELNVNALLLGDSALYLCASSPGNGSPLHFGNGTRLTVT.

The genes are TRBV30 and TRBJ1-5; D is unclear. Trimming took off 6 bases at V and 0 bases at J, with 9 bases between the two ends. From germline, CDR1 is GTSNPN and CDR2 SVGIG (reference sequence). The CDR3 has 13 residues. Here the CDR3 DNA reads TGTGCCTGCGGACTGACTAGCAATCAGCCCCAGCATTTT. Amino acid sequence: CACGLTSNQPQHF.

The chain combines TRBV6-5 with TRBJ1-2; TRBD1 aligns across 7 bases. CDR1 is MNHEY and CDR2 is SVGAGI in the germline V gene. Trimming took 7 bases from V and 8 from J; bases not matched to a gene: 10. This CDR3 has 13 residues. The chain's CDR3 is CASTSTGVRGYTF. The CDR3 DNA reads TGTGCCAGCACCTCAACAGGGGTGAGGGGCTACACCTTC.

This chain links TRBV4-2 with TRBJ2-1, with 8 bases fitting TRBD2. The V segment lost 0 bases and the J segment 0 bases; nucleotides outside the gene matches: 7. CDR3 length: 18 amino acids. Germline-derived CDR1 and CDR2 are LGHNA and YNFKEQ. CDR3 residues: CASSQDGLAGSSYNEQFF. CDR3 DNA sequence: TGTGCCAGCAGCCAAGATGGGCTAGCGGGTAGCTCCTACAATGAGCAGTTCTTC.

The rearrangement uses TRBV7-9 and TRBJ1-1, with a weak D call TRBD1 (6 bases). V lost 5 bases and J lost 1, with 17 bases in between. This CDR3 spans 16 amino acids. CDR1 SEHNR and CDR2 FQNEAQ come from the germline V gene (reference sequence). The chain's CDR3 is CASSPRAGGRNTEAFF. The CDR3 DNA sequence: TGTGCCAGCAGCCCGCGGGCGGGGGGGCGGAACACTGAAGCTTTCTTT.

This sequence joins TRBV18 and TRBJ1-4; TRBD1 aligns across 10 bases. J gave up 6 bases and V 3 bases, and 4 bases lay outside the gene matches. CDR1 is KGHSH and CDR2 is LQKENI in the germline V gene. The length of the CDR3 is 15 residues. The CDR3 region is CASSPGTGADEKLFF. Written as DNA, the CDR3 is TGTGCCAGCTCACCCGGGACAGGGGCGGATGAAAAACTGTTTTTT.

The chain joins TRBV19 to TRBJ2-2; TRBD2 matches 13 bases. The CDR3 totals 18 residues. The germline CDR1 and CDR2 sequences are LNHDA and SQIVND (reference sequence). The V segment lost 3 bases and the J segment 6 bases; nucleotides outside the gene matches: 10. This chain's CDR3 is CASSIPWTSGRPPGELFF. CDR3 DNA sequence: TGTGCCAGTAGTATTCCCTGGACTAGCGGGAGACCCCCCGGGGAGCTGTTTTTT.

The chain combines TRBV25-1 with TRBJ2-7; D possibly corresponds to TRBD2 (6 bases). The CDR3 runs 13 residues. V lost 10 bases and J 6 bases, leaving 19 bases between the germline ends. Germline-derived CDR1 and CDR2 are MGHDK and SYGVNS. The CDR3 region is CATQAGPGLEQYF. As DNA, the CDR3 is TGTGCCACTCAGGCGGGTCCGGGACTCGAGCAGTACTTC.

The chain combines TRBV6-1 with TRBJ2-1; D is perhaps TRBD2 (7 bases). Germline V gene data show CDR1 as MNHNS and CDR2 as SASEGT. The V and J ends lost 7 bases and 2 bases respectively, with 12 bases between them. This CDR3 has 14 residues. The CDR3 region is CASIWGGPYNEQFF. The CDR3 nucleotides read TGTGCCAGCATTTGGGGGGGCCCCTACAATGAGCAGTTCTTC.

The chain has TRBV9 and TRBJ2-1, with 9 positions matching TRBD2. Germline V gives CDR1 SGDLS, CDR2 YYNGEE. J gave up 4 bases and V 4 bases, and 6 bases lay outside the gene matches. This CDR3 comprises 15 residues. The CDR3 loop is CASSLTSGRYNEQFF. The CDR3 coding sequence is TGTGCCAGCAGCCTGACTAGCGGAAGGTACAATGAGCAGTTCTTC.

This clone has only one observation. The V gene is TRBV28, the J gene TRBJ1-2, with D maybe TRBD1 (6 bases). The CDR3 has 14 residues. Trimming removed 6 bases from V and 2 bases from J, with 13 bases in between. CDR1 MDHEN and CDR2 SYDVKM come from the germline V gene. This CDR3 reads CASSRSGANYGYTF. The CDR3 bases are TGTGCCAGCAGCCGATCAGGGGCGAACTATGGCTACACCTTC.

This clone was counted a single time. The gene calls are TRBV13 and TRBJ2-7; D is possibly TRBD1 (6 bases). V dropped 5 bases and J dropped 3 bases, with 8 bases sitting between them. Germline V lookup: CDR1 PRHDT, CDR2 FYEKMQ (reference sequence). The CDR3 is 12 residues long. CDR3: CASSRTVYEQYF. The CDR3 region has the DNA TGTGCCAGCAGCCGGACAGTCTACGAGCAGTACTTC. The full variable domain, rest sourced from reference TRBV13 and TRBJ2-7, is AAGVIQSPRHLIKEKRETATLKCYPIPRHDTVYWYQQGPGQDPQFLISFYEKMQSDKGSIPDRFSAQQFSDYHSELNMSSLELGDSALYFCASSRTVYEQYFGPGTRLTVT.

This chain connects TRBV28 to TRBJ1-1, with 9 bases lining up with TRBD1. After removal of 6 bases from V and 5 bases from J, the junction contained 4 bases not matched to a gene. Germline lookup yields CDR1 MDHEN and CDR2 SYDVKM. This CDR3 has 13 amino acids. In DNA form, the CDR3 reads TGTGCCAGCAGGGGACAGGGAGAGACTGAAGCTTTCTTT. Residues: CASRGQGETEAFF.

The chain combines TRBV14 with TRBJ2-1, with D perhaps matching TRBD1 (7 bases). V lost 4 bases to trimming and J lost 2 bases, with 12 bases between them. Germline lookup yields CDR1 SGHDN and CDR2 FVKESK. This CDR3 has 15 residues. This chain's CDR3 is CASSPRGVTYNEQFF. In DNA form, the CDR3 reads TGTGCCAGCAGCCCCAGGGGGGTAACCTACAATGAGCAGTTCTTC.

This chain joins TRBV6-1 and TRBJ2-3, with 10 bases aligning to TRBD1. V trimming: 6 bases; J trimming: 1 base; junction bases outside the gene matches: 4. The CDR3 is 15 residues long. CDR1 MNHNS and CDR2 SASEGT come from the germline V gene. The CDR3 DNA sequence: TGTGCCAGCAGACCCGGGACAGGGGGCACAGATACGCAGTATTTT. Its protein product is CASRPGTGGTDTQYF.

This clone was detected once. This rearrangement joins TRBV4-2 to TRBJ2-1; 9 bases agree with TRBD2. V gave up 1 base and J gave up 1 base; unmatched junction bases: 2. Germline CDR1 reads LGHNA; CDR2 reads YNFKEQ. CDR3 length equals 16 residues. The CDR3 DNA reads TGTGCCAGCAGCCAAGCGACTAGCGGATCCTACAATGAGCAGTTCTTC. Translated, it gives CASSQATSGSYNEQFF.

The V call is TRBV29-1, the J call TRBJ2-1, with a tentative D call TRBD2 (6 bases). Trimming stripped 3 bases from V and 8 bases from J, with 11 bases between. The CDR3 is made up of 12 amino acids. Germline CDR1 and CDR2: SQVTM and ANQGSEA. CDR3 protein: CSVDKPSDEQFF. CDR3 sequence (DNA): TGCAGCGTTGACAAGCCTAGCGATGAGCAGTTCTTC.